These 5 T cell receptor beta chains came from one sample sequenced in a study of OX40 agonist ivuxolimab in advanced cancers. Generated by immunoSEQ multiplex PCR, the TCRdb table keeps only in-frame clones and is missing some. There are more than 70,000 clones in the sample; just over 90% occur only once, and 0.25% to 0.35% lies in the top ten. Sequenced here: CD4+ or CD8+ T cells sorted from blood, sampled in a trial of the OX40 agonist ivuxolimab. The source is an adult with an advanced solid tumor such as melanoma, head and neck, liver or kidney cancer.

This rearrangement joins TRBV5-6 to TRBJ2-1; 8 bases align to TRBD1. V was clipped by 2 bases and J by 5 bases; unmatched bases: 9. Germline values: CDR1 SGHDT, CDR2 YYEEEE. The CDR3 has 16 residues. The CDR3 region is CASSFREWTGNNEQFF. The CDR3 region has the DNA TGTGCCAGCAGCTTTCGCGAGTGGACAGGGAACAATGAGCAGTTCTTC.

About this clone itself: Other DNA sequences in the sample encode the same CDR3. J is TRBJ2-3 and V is TRBV7-2, with 8 positions matching TRBD2. V gave up 5 bases and J gave up 0 bases; unmatched junction bases: 4. This CDR3 region has 15 residues. Germline CDR1 and CDR2: SGHTA and FQGNSA. In DNA form, the CDR3 reads TGTGCCAGCAGCGTACTAGCGGACAGCACAGATACGCAGTATTTT. Residues: CASSVLADSTDTQYF.

The rearrangement joins TRBV19 to TRBJ2-7, with D perhaps TRBD2 (6 bases). The CDR3 length is 17 residues. The V and J ends lost 1 base and 0 bases respectively, with 16 bases between them. Per germline, CDR1 LNHDA and CDR2 SQIVND (reference sequence). The CDR3 region has the DNA TGTGCCAGTAGTATAGTCGAACTCCCCGGGAGCTCCTACGAGCAGTACTTC. It specifies CASSIVELPGSSYEQYF.

This clone was recorded once. The chain is built from TRBV28 and TRBJ2-1; TRBD2 agrees at 9 bases. Per the germline V gene, CDR1 is MDHEN and CDR2 is SYDVKM. CDR3 length equals 13 residues. V lost 10 bases, J lost 10 bases, and 11 bases stayed unmatched. The DNA of the CDR3 is TGTGCCACCAGCCTAGCGGGGCCCAGGGAGCAGTTCTTC. Its protein is CATSLAGPREQFF.

The chain is built from TRBV18 and TRBJ2-7; a weak D match, TRBD1 (6 bases). V was trimmed by 0 bases and J by 6 bases, leaving 15 bases between them. The germline gives CDR1 KGHSH, CDR2 LQKENI. There are 15 residues in the CDR3. Here the CDR3 reads CASSPPGQSTGEQYF. CDR3 nucleotides: TGTGCCAGCTCACCACCCGGACAGTCCACAGGCGAGCAGTACTTC.